This passage covers 27 T cell receptor beta chains from one sample sequenced in a study of cytomegalovirus exposure and HLA in healthy donors. The PCR made use of 60 Vbeta and 13 Jbeta primers. Some clones are missing from TCRdb's copy, which holds only in-frame ones; the method was immunoSEQ multiplex PCR. In the table there are more than 90,000 clones, about three quarters of which are singletons. Sequenced sample: PBMCs. All receptors come from a human donor in good health.

The J gene is TRBJ1-5, the V gene TRBV7-2; no definite D call. This CDR3 is built from 13 residues. V lost 1 base, J lost 4 bases, and 5 bases lay in between. In germline, CDR1 is SGHTA, CDR2 FQGNSA. The CDR3 DNA is TGTGCCAGCAGCTTAGGAGTAAATCAGCCCCAGCATTTT. This gives the protein CASSLGVNQPQHF. Full variable domain (remainder filled in from reference TRBV7-2 and TRBJ1-5): GAGVSQSPSNKVTEKGKDVELRCDPISGHTALYWYRQSLGQGLEFLIYFQGNSAPDKSGLPSDRFSAERTGGSVSTLTIQRTQQEDSAVYLCASSLGVNQPQHFGDGTRLSIL.

The CDR3 DNA sequence: TGTGCCAGTTCATACGCGGTGGGTTGGAGCACTGAAGCTTTCTTT. The encoded protein is CASSYAVGWSTEAFF. This chain joins TRBV19 and TRBJ1-1, with D unclear. CDR1 LNHDA and CDR2 SQIVND come from the germline V gene (reference sequence). V gave up 8 bases and J gave up 4 bases, with 20 bases separating them. The CDR3 is made up of 15 amino acids.

Details on this clone: At the DNA level, this CDR3 is encoded by other sequences in the same sample as well. V is TRBV18 and J is TRBJ1-2; 10 nucleotides agree with TRBD1. The trim removed 1 base at V and 3 bases at J, leaving 5 bases unmatched. CDR1 and CDR2 from the germline V gene are KGHSH and LQKENI. CDR3 length: 16 amino acids. As DNA, the CDR3 is TGTGCCAGCTCACCACGCTTAGGACAGGGGGACTATGGCTACACCTTC. Translated, it gives CASSPRLGQGDYGYTF.

This chain joins TRBV12-5 and TRBJ2-7; D gene uncertain. V lost 2 bases and J lost 7, with 12 bases in between. Germline CDR1 is LGHNT and CDR2 is FRNRAP. The CDR3 is 13 amino acids. CDR3 amino acids: CASGLTLSREQYF. CDR3 sequence (DNA): TGTGCTAGTGGTTTGACCCTCTCGCGGGAGCAGTACTTC.

The chain employs TRBV7-2 and TRBJ2-2, with 7 bases aligning to TRBD1. V lost 6 bases to trimming and J lost 3 bases; unmatched junction nucleotides: 7. CDR3 length: 15 amino acids. Germline V gene data show CDR1 as SGHTA and CDR2 as FQGNSA. In nucleotides, the CDR3 is TGTGCCAGCAGTCAAGCGACAGGGTACACCGGGGAGCTGTTTTTT. It specifies CASSQATGYTGELFF. The full variable domain, in which reference TRBV7-2 and TRBJ2-2 provide the parts outside the CDR3, is GAGVSQSPSNKVTEKGKDVELRCDPISGHTALYWYRQSLGQGLEFLIYFQGNSAPDKSGLPSDRFSAERTGGSVSTLTIQRTQQEDSAVYLCASSQATGYTGELFFGEGSRLTVL.

This chain links TRBV6-1 with TRBJ2-7; 8 positions match TRBD1. The CDR3 runs to 14 residues. Germline CDR1 MNHNS, CDR2 SASEGT. V trimming: 5 bases; J trimming: 5 bases; junction bases outside the gene matches: 8. CDR3 in amino acids: CASSTRTGYNEQYF. The CDR3 DNA is TGTGCCAGCAGTACAAGGACAGGGTACAACGAGCAGTACTTC.

This rearrangement joins TRBV9 to TRBJ1-3, with 7 bases matching TRBD1. V shed 3 bases, J shed 0 bases, and the junction held 6 bases outside the gene matches. CDR1 and CDR2 from the germline V gene are SGDLS and YYNGEE. This CDR3 contains 16 residues. CDR3 nucleotide sequence: TGTGCCAGCAGCGCCTCCGGGACAGCCTCTGGAAACACCATATATTTT. It specifies CASSASGTASGNTIYF.

The chain is built from TRBV18 and TRBJ1-2; the D gene is possibly TRBD1 (6 bases). Per germline, CDR1 KGHSH and CDR2 LQKENI. The CDR3 spans 15 residues. V was cut by 3 bases and J by 4 bases, with 15 bases left in between. CDR3 loop: CASSPPGGGSYGYTF. DNA of the CDR3: TGTGCCAGCTCACCCCCGGGGGGGGGCAGCTATGGCTACACCTTC.

This clone was counted between two and nine times. This chain links TRBV14 with TRBJ2-3; TRBD2 agrees at 8 bases. Germline CDR1 is SGHDN and CDR2 is FVKESK. The CDR3 is made up of 14 amino acids. V was pared by 4 bases and J by 3 bases, with 3 bases of the junction left unmatched. The CDR3 coding sequence is TGTGCCAGCAGCCGGAGACTAGCGACAGATACGCAGTATTTT. It codes for CASSRRLATDTQYF.

The chain employs TRBV10-3 and TRBJ2-7; the D gene is possibly TRBD1 (7 bases). Germline lookup yields CDR1 ENHRY and CDR2 SYGVKD. CDR3 length: 15 residues. Trimming removed 4 bases at V and 7 bases at J, with 20 bases between. CDR3 coding DNA: TGTGCCATCAGTGTAGGGGGCGGGACGTCGTGGGAGCAGTACTTC. As protein: CAISVGGGTSWEQYF.

This clone has a handful of counts. The chain uses TRBV28 and TRBJ2-7; the match to TRBD2 covers 15 bases. Germline CDR1 reads MDHEN; CDR2 reads SYDVKM. CDR3 size: 14 residues. V trimming: 5 bases; J trimming: 7 bases; junction bases outside the gene matches: 3. CDR3 bases: TGTGCCAGCAGTCTGGGACTAGCGGGAGGTGAGCAGTACTTC. Its translation: CASSLGLAGGEQYF.

The V and J genes are TRBV30 and TRBJ2-7; D is unclear. The CDR3 spans 13 residues. Trimming shortened V by 2 bases and J by 2 bases, and 10 bases separated the two germline ends. Germline lookup yields CDR1 GTSNPN and CDR2 SVGIG (reference sequence). In DNA form, the CDR3 reads TGTGCCTGGAGTAAAAGACAAACCTACGAGCAGTACTTC. Translated: CAWSKRQTYEQYF.

This rearrangement joins TRBV2 to TRBJ1-3, with a tentative D call TRBD1 (6 bases). From germline, CDR1 is SNHLY and CDR2 FYNNEI. The CDR3 runs to 15 residues. Between the trimmed V and J ends, which lost 6 bases and 4 bases, there was a span of 16 bases. Here the CDR3 reads CASRGGRRTGNTIYF. The CDR3 coding sequence is TGTGCCAGCAGAGGGGGACGCCGGACAGGAAACACCATATATTTT.

The genes are TRBV4-3 and TRBJ2-7; 7 bases are a match to TRBD1. With 3 bases clipped from V and 5 bases from J, the junction kept 10 bases outside the gene matches. Germline values: CDR1 LGHNA, CDR2 YSLEER. The CDR3 totals 15 residues. DNA of the CDR3: TGCGCCAGCAGCCAGGACTCCGGGACAGACAACGAGCAGTACTTC. It specifies CASSQDSGTDNEQYF.

This chain connects TRBV5-4 to TRBJ1-6, with 12 bases aligning to TRBD1. Germline V gene data show CDR1 as SGHNT and CDR2 as YYREEE (reference sequence). CDR3 length equals 19 residues. Unmatched junction bases numbered 13, after V lost 3 bases and J lost 6 bases. CDR3 in DNA: TGTGCCAGCAGCTCCCCCGGGACAGGGGGCACGGTTGGTAATTCACCCCTCCACTTT. This encodes CASSSPGTGGTVGNSPLHF.

This chain connects TRBV7-2 to TRBJ1-3, with TRBD1 matching over 10 bases. Germline loops: CDR1 SGHTA, CDR2 FQGNSA. The CDR3 covers 16 residues. V dropped 5 bases and J dropped 2; count of bases not matched to a gene: 6. The CDR3 DNA sequence: TGTGCCAGCAGCCGATTAGACAGGGGGCCTGGAAACACCATATATTTT. Protein: CASSRLDRGPGNTIYF.

This sequence joins TRBV6-5 and TRBJ2-5, with 11 bases aligning to TRBD2. The J call is uncertain, as TRBJ2-7 better fits the DNA end. The CDR3 spans 15 residues. The germline gives CDR1 MNHEY, CDR2 SVGAGI. The CDR3 bases are TGTGCCAGCAGATTAGCGGGGGGGAGCTCCTACGAGCAGTACTTC. It codes for CASRLAGGSSYEQYF.

This chain joins TRBV7-9 and TRBJ1-6; 7 positions agree with TRBD1. V dropped 1 base and J dropped 6; count of bases not matched to a gene: 9. Germline CDR1 reads SEHNR; CDR2 reads FQNEAQ (reference sequence). This CDR3 is 17 amino acids long. The CDR3 protein is CASSLGGTTGFNSPLHF. The CDR3 DNA reads as TGTGCCAGCAGCTTAGGGGGGACGACAGGGTTTAATTCACCCCTCCACTTT.

The chain carries TRBV4-3 and TRBJ1-1; possibly TRBD1 for D (6 bases). The CDR3 has 14 amino acids. The germline V and J ends were trimmed by 0 bases and 11 bases, with 16 bases remaining between them. In germline, CDR1 is LGHNA, CDR2 YSLEER. For the CDR3, the DNA is TGCGCCAGCAGCCAAGAAAACAGGGCTCTAGGGGCTTTCTTT. It translates to CASSQENRALGAFF.

The chain is built from TRBV27 and TRBJ2-5; 7 positions agree with TRBD1. The CDR3 contains 15 residues. J gave up 1 base and V 3 bases, and 5 bases lay outside the gene matches. The germline gives CDR1 MNHEY, CDR2 SMNVEV (reference sequence). The chain's CDR3 is CASSFRDSGQETQYF. DNA of the CDR3: TGTGCCAGCAGTTTCCGGGACAGTGGCCAAGAGACCCAGTACTTC.

This chain joins TRBV7-9 and TRBJ1-2; unclear D gene. V dropped 0 bases and J dropped 7 bases, with 15 bases sitting between them. The germline CDR1 and CDR2 sequences are SEHNR and FQNEAQ (reference sequence). This CDR3 is built from 15 residues. Written as DNA, the CDR3 is TGTGCCAGCAGCTTAGCGGAAGCGGGATCCCGTGGCTACACCTTC. Its translation is CASSLAEAGSRGYTF.

The table lists this clone with a few counts. This chain links TRBV5-4 with TRBJ1-2, with D hard to call. In germline, CDR1 is SGHNT, CDR2 YYREEE (reference sequence). Trimming removed 3 bases at V and 4 bases at J, with 10 bases between. The CDR3 totals 13 residues. CDR3 residues: CASSSRRLYGYTF. CDR3 bases: TGTGCCAGCAGCTCGAGGAGGCTCTATGGCTACACCTTC.

This clone has only a few counts. The J gene is TRBJ1-1, the V gene TRBV5-1; 7 nucleotides line up with TRBD1. The CDR3 is 13 residues long. V was clipped by 7 bases and J by 6 bases; unmatched bases: 9. Germline CDR1 is SGHRS and CDR2 is YFSETQ. CDR3 amino acids: CASFPWQGAEAFF. The CDR3 region has the DNA TGCGCCAGCTTCCCCTGGCAGGGGGCTGAAGCTTTCTTT.

This clone was detected once. This chain connects TRBV4-3 to TRBJ1-2; TRBD1 matches 7 bases. CDR1 is LGHNA, CDR2 YSLEER, per germline. CDR3 length: 15 amino acids. V shed 4 bases and J 1 base; nucleotides not matched to a gene: 6. The CDR3, as DNA: TGCGCCAGCAGCCGAGGACAGGCCCGTAACTATGGCTACACCTTC. Its protein product is CASSRGQARNYGYTF.

This chain joins TRBV7-2 and TRBJ1-2, with D possibly matching TRBD1 (5 bases). CDR3 length: 14 amino acids. V was clipped by 5 bases and J by 2 bases, with 12 bases between them. Germline CDR1 reads SGHTA; CDR2 reads FQGNSA. This CDR3 is CASSPRTQNYGYTF. CDR3 nucleotide sequence: TGTGCCAGCAGCCCACGGACACAGAACTATGGCTACACCTTC.

J is TRBJ1-1 and V is TRBV5-4; D call uncertain. Trimming removed 1 base at V and 1 base at J, with 14 bases between. The CDR3 is made up of 16 amino acids. The germline gives CDR1 SGHNT, CDR2 YYREEE (reference sequence). This CDR3 is CASSLSRVIRNTEAFF. The CDR3 DNA sequence: TGTGCCAGCAGCTTGAGCCGGGTAATCCGGAACACTGAAGCTTTCTTT.

The chain links TRBV7-6 to TRBJ2-7, with 8 bases matching TRBD1. CDR1 is SGHVS, CDR2 FNYEAQ, per germline. J was trimmed by 5 bases and V by 6 bases; bases with no gene match: 15. The CDR3 is 16 residues long. The CDR3 coding sequence is TGTGCCAGCAGGGGGGACAGGCGGCCCGAGAGGGACGAGCAGTACTTC. This translates into CASRGDRRPERDEQYF.